This T cell receptor (beta chain) was documented in a study of spatial heterogeneity in lung cancer. At least ten counts were recorded for this clonotype. Sample time point: sample taken at primary tumor resection. Sequencing of whole RNA from tumor, nontumor lung or frozen PBMC involved no sorting. The CDR3 runs to 14 residues. The germline CDR1 and CDR2 sequences are SNHLY and FYNNEI. V gave up 5 bases and J gave up 7 bases, with 18 bases separating them. The study tagged each TCR cDNA molecule with a unique molecular identifier. Each CDR3 protein gets one entry after TCRdb re-called the 5' RACE reads with MiXCR. The sample lists some 47,000 distinct CDR3 sequences; approximately 7% were seen once.

V and J are TRBV2 and TRBJ2-7, with a tentative D call TRBD1 (6 bases). The clonotype comes from a female donor with early-stage non-small cell lung cancer. Material: PBMCs, obtained at surgery. CDR3 coding DNA: TGTGCCAGCAGTTCCGACAGGAGTGTAAGGGAGCAGTACTTC. Protein product: CASSSDRSVREQYF.